These 13 T cell receptor beta chains were all obtained from the same sample, sequenced in a study of T cell responses to AZD1222 COVID-19 vaccine. The data were produced by immunoSEQ multiplex PCR, yet TCRdb's version contains in-frame clones alone and is incomplete. The sample lists 90,000 to 130,000 clones, around 90% occurring once. This specimen was peripheral blood, taken on day 0 of AZD1222 vaccination. Source of these receptors: an adult in good health.

This chain links TRBV10-3 with TRBJ2-1, with 9 bases lining up with TRBD1. Germline CDR1 and CDR2: ENHRY and SYGVKD. There are 14 residues in the CDR3. Germline trimming cut 5 bases from V and 5 bases from J; bases unmatched to any gene: 4. The chain's CDR3 is CAISTWTGDNEQFF. CDR3 in DNA: TGTGCCATCAGTACCTGGACAGGGGACAATGAGCAGTTCTTC.

Remarks on this clone: At one of its ends the junction is not consistent with the germline gene, which may arise from a read error. J is TRBJ2-1 and V is TRBV7-7; 9 positions match TRBD2. The CDR3 contains 15 residues. CDR1 is SSHAT, CDR2 FNYEAQ, per germline (reference sequence). DNA of the CDR3: TGTGCTAGCAGCCCTCGAATAGCGGGGGACAATGAGCAGTTCTTC. Amino acid sequence: CASSPRIAGDNEQFF.

Here the CDR3 DNA reads TGCGCCAGCAGCCAAAATCGCGGGGATGGTGAAGCTTTCTTT. This gives the protein CASSQNRGDGEAFF. J is TRBJ1-1 and V is TRBV4-3; D uncertain. CDR1 LGHNA and CDR2 YSLEER come from the germline V gene. The CDR3 contains 14 residues. V lost 2 bases to trimming and J lost 7 bases, with 14 bases between them.

The V gene is TRBV18, the J gene TRBJ2-1, with D unresolved. Germline V lookup: CDR1 KGHSH, CDR2 LQKENI. This CDR3 has 15 residues. V was pared by 4 bases and J by 2 bases, with 12 bases between. The DNA for the CDR3 is TGTGCCAGCTCACGGGCCCTAGGCCCCTACAATGAGCAGTTCTTC. The encoded protein is CASSRALGPYNEQFF.

The V and J genes are TRBV5-4 and TRBJ1-1; tentatively, D is TRBD1 (6 bases). This CDR3 region has 13 residues. The V gene lost 4 bases and the J gene lost 4 bases, with 11 bases spanning the gap. The germline gives CDR1 SGHNT, CDR2 YYREEE (reference sequence). CDR3: CASSKDSTTEAFF. The CDR3 nucleotides are TGTGCCAGCAGCAAGGACAGTACCACTGAAGCTTTCTTT.

The V and J genes are TRBV5-4 and TRBJ1-1; the D gene is possibly TRBD1 (6 bases). Germline lookup yields CDR1 SGHNT and CDR2 YYREEE (reference sequence). The CDR3 length is 14 residues. V was trimmed by 1 base and J by 4 bases, leaving 11 bases between them. The CDR3 here is CASSLRGEGTEAFF. The CDR3, as DNA: TGTGCCAGCAGCTTGAGGGGGGAAGGCACTGAAGCTTTCTTT.

The CDR3 DNA is TGTGCCAGCAGCGAAAGACAGGGGGCCACAGATACGCAGTATTTT. Translating gives CASSERQGATDTQYF. J is TRBJ2-3 and V is TRBV11-3; 10 nucleotides match TRBD1. Trimming removed 5 bases from V and 2 bases from J; junction bases left unmatched: 4. The CDR3 contains 15 residues. Germline values: CDR1 SGHNT, CDR2 YENEEA.

The V gene is TRBV2, the J gene TRBJ2-7; TRBD2 matches at 13 bases. Trimming at V came to 4 bases and at J to 4 bases, leaving 4 bases not matched to a gene. There are 15 residues in the CDR3. Germline CDR1 and CDR2: SNHLY and FYNNEI. CDR3 in amino acids: CASSGLAGGMYEQYF. The CDR3 DNA follows: TGTGCCAGCAGTGGACTAGCGGGAGGTATGTACGAGCAGTACTTC.

The chain employs TRBV11-1 and TRBJ2-7, with D possibly being TRBD1 or TRBD2 (6 bases each). V was shortened by 2 bases and J by 4 bases, with 18 bases between the two germline ends. Germline V gene lookup returns CDR1 SGHAT and CDR2 FQDESV (reference sequence). This CDR3 has 16 amino acids. CDR3 protein: CASSLIGGNERYEQYF. The CDR3 DNA reads as TGTGCCAGCAGCTTAATAGGGGGGAACGAGAGATACGAGCAGTACTTC.

V is TRBV5-1 and J is TRBJ2-3, with D possibly called TRBD1 or TRBD2 (5 bases each). Germline CDR1 is SGHRS and CDR2 is YFSETQ. V lost 1 base to trimming and J lost 1 base, with 7 bases between them. The CDR3 runs 14 residues. CDR3 sequence: CASSLRGGTDTQYF. The CDR3 DNA reads as TGCGCCAGCAGCTTGAGAGGGGGCACAGATACGCAGTATTTT.

V and J are TRBV5-4 and TRBJ1-6; 11 bases align to TRBD1. The CDR3 is made up of 15 amino acids. V lost 3 bases, J lost 8 bases, and 4 bases stayed unmatched. Per the germline V gene, CDR1 is SGHNT and CDR2 is YYREEE (reference sequence). CDR3 amino acids: CASSSPGQGDSPLHF. DNA of the CDR3: TGTGCCAGCAGCTCCCCGGGACAGGGGGATTCACCCCTCCACTTT.

The CDR3 sequence is CASSQWGTDTQYF. In DNA form, the CDR3 reads TGTGCCAGCAGCCAGTGGGGAACAGATACGCAGTATTTT. The chain couples TRBV9 to TRBJ2-3; D unclear. This CDR3 is built from 13 residues. The V gene's germline CDR1 is SGDLS and CDR2 YYNGEE. V was trimmed by 4 bases and J by 3 bases, leaving 9 bases between them. The complete variable domain, with remaining parts taken from reference TRBV9 and TRBJ2-3, reads DSGVTQTPKHLITATGQRVTLRCSPRSGDLSVYWYQQSLDQGLQFLIQYYNGEERAKGNILERFSAQQFPDLHSELNLSSLELGDSALYFCASSQWGTDTQYFGPGTRLTVL.

V usage is TRBV6-6 and J usage is TRBJ2-1; 7 bases are a match to TRBD1. Per the germline V gene, CDR1 is MNHNY and CDR2 is SVGAGI (reference sequence). Germline trimming cut 6 bases from V and 9 bases from J; bases unmatched to any gene: 8. The CDR3 totals 13 residues. CDR3 amino acids: CASSLRGYGEQFF. The DNA of the CDR3 is TGTGCCAGCAGCCTCAGGGGGTACGGTGAGCAGTTCTTC.